A single sample is the source of the 17 T cell receptor beta chains below, sequenced in a study of blood T cell repertoires in COVID-19. Data came from immunoSEQ multiplex PCR; TCRdb stores just in-frame clones and leaves some out. The table lists hundreds of thousands of clones, roughly 86% of them singletons. The material sequenced was peripheral blood. These receptors were obtained from a young woman who had recovered from COVID-19.

This chain joins TRBV7-6 and TRBJ2-2; D gene uncertain. The CDR3 has 16 amino acids. CDR1 is SGHVS and CDR2 is FNYEAQ in the germline V gene. Trimming pared 5 bases from V and 0 bases from J, leaving 13 bases between. CDR3 sequence (DNA): TGTGCCAGCAGCCGAGTCACCAGGCCGAACACCGGGGAGCTGTTTTTT. It encodes CASSRVTRPNTGELFF. The full variable domain, its missing parts supplied by reference TRBV7-6 and TRBJ2-2, is GAGVSQSPRYKVTKRGQDVALRCDPISGHVSLYWYRQALGQGPEFLTYFNYEAQQDKSGLPNDRFSAERPEGSISTLTIQRTEQRDSAMYRCASSRVTRPNTGELFFGEGSRLTVL.

The genes are TRBV24-1 and TRBJ2-1, with TRBD2 identical over 8 bases. Trimming at V came to 7 bases and at J to 3 bases, leaving 13 bases not matched to a gene. CDR1 and CDR2 (germline): KGHDR, SFDVKD. The CDR3 is 17 residues long. The CDR3 spells CATSSTSADSGYNEQFF. CDR3 in DNA: TGTGCCACCAGCTCGACTAGCGCCGACTCGGGCTACAATGAGCAGTTCTTC.

The CDR3 DNA is TGTGCCTGGCAGATACCCGGGGGAAAAGCTTTCTTT. It encodes CAWQIPGGKAFF. This chain connects TRBV30 to TRBJ1-1; TRBD1 might be the D (5 bases). The CDR3 is made up of 12 amino acids. Trimming left V 5 bases short and J 9 bases short, with 16 bases between. CDR1 GTSNPN and CDR2 SVGIG come from the germline V gene (reference sequence).

The chain recombines TRBV18 with TRBJ2-1; 11 bases map to TRBD2. J gave up 8 bases and V 3 bases, and 15 bases lay outside the gene matches. Germline loops: CDR1 KGHSH, CDR2 LQKENI. The CDR3 consists of 18 residues. The CDR3 DNA reads TGTGCCAGCTCACCCTCGTGGTCGGTAGCGGGAGGGTTCCATGAGCAGTTCTTC. This encodes CASSPSWSVAGGFHEQFF. The whole variable domain, filled in from reference TRBV18 and TRBJ2-1, reads NAGVMQNPRHLVRRRGQEARLRCSPMKGHSHVYWYRQLPEEGLKFMVYLQKENIIDESGMPKERFSAEFPKEGPSILRIQQVVRGDSAAYFCASSPSWSVAGGFHEQFFGPGTRLTVL.

The chain has TRBV7-2 and TRBJ2-3; tentatively, D is TRBD2 (5 bases). The V gene lost 5 bases and the J gene lost 3 bases, with 15 bases spanning the gap. The CDR3 has 15 amino acids. Germline assignment: CDR1 SGHTA and CDR2 FQGNSA. The CDR3 DNA reads as TGTGCCAGCAGCCTCTGGGGAGCTCCGACAGATACGCAGTATTTT. Its protein is CASSLWGAPTDTQYF.

The chain has TRBV6-5 and TRBJ1-2; unclear D gene. Trimming shortened V by 6 bases and J by 5 bases, and 16 bases separated the two germline ends. This CDR3 has 14 residues. Germline V gene lookup returns CDR1 MNHEY and CDR2 SVGAGI. The CDR3 coding sequence is TGTGCCAGCAGGAGTATTTCTCCACCTTATGGCTACACCTTC. It is translated as CASRSISPPYGYTF.

The chain carries TRBV19 and TRBJ2-2, with 10 bases aligning to TRBD1. The length of the CDR3 is 13 residues. The germline V gene encodes CDR1 LNHDA and CDR2 SQIVND (reference sequence). The CDR3 nucleotides read TGTGCGGTGGGGACAGGGGTCACCGGGGAGCTGTTTTTT. Its translation is CAVGTGVTGELFF.

The chain joins TRBV7-9 to TRBJ2-7; TRBD2 matches at 13 bases. Germline V gives CDR1 SEHNR, CDR2 FQNEAQ (reference sequence). This CDR3 comprises 15 residues. The V segment lost 4 bases and the J segment 2 bases; nucleotides outside the gene matches: 2. The CDR3 DNA is TGTGCCAGCAGCTACGGACTAGCGGGGGCCTACGAGCAGTACTTC. It encodes CASSYGLAGAYEQYF.

This clone was found once. The J gene is TRBJ2-1, the V gene TRBV28, with 8 bases lining up with TRBD1. V was pared by 8 bases and J by 3 bases, with 12 bases of the junction left unmatched. This CDR3 has 16 residues. The germline V gene encodes CDR1 MDHEN and CDR2 SYDVKM. CDR3 protein: CASSGGMTGHYNEQFF. CDR3 coding DNA: TGTGCCAGCTCAGGGGGCATGACAGGGCACTACAATGAGCAGTTCTTC. Complete variable domain (other parts from reference TRBV28 and TRBJ2-1): DVKVTQSSRYLVKRTGEKVFLECVQDMDHENMFWYRQDPGLGLRLIYFSYDVKMKEKGDIPEGYSVSREKKERFSLILESASTNQTSMYLCASSGGMTGHYNEQFFGPGTRLTVL.

The chain joins TRBV7-2 to TRBJ2-7, with TRBD1 identical over 7 bases. V lost 0 bases, J lost 5 bases, and 4 bases stayed unmatched. Germline loops: CDR1 SGHTA, CDR2 FQGNSA. This CDR3 region has 14 residues. The DNA of the CDR3 is TGTGCCAGCAGCTTAGCTAGGGACAGCCACGAGCAGTACTTC. It translates to CASSLARDSHEQYF. Supplemented by reference TRBV7-2 and TRBJ2-7, the full variable domain reads GAGVSQSPSNKVTEKGKDVELRCDPISGHTALYWYRQSLGQGLEFLIYFQGNSAPDKSGLPSDRFSAERTGGSVSTLTIQRTQQEDSAVYLCASSLARDSHEQYFGPGTRLTVT.

The rearrangement joins TRBV7-2 to TRBJ2-3; 7 positions agree with TRBD1. The germline V gene encodes CDR1 SGHTA and CDR2 FQGNSA. Trimming took 5 bases from V and 2 from J; bases not matched to a gene: 4. The CDR3 sequence is 14 residues long. The CDR3, as DNA: TGTGCCAGCAGCCCGACAGGGTTCACAGATACGCAGTATTTT. Translating gives CASSPTGFTDTQYF.

J is TRBJ2-2 and V is TRBV19, with a weak D call TRBD2 (6 bases). The CDR3 runs 15 residues. The germline V and J ends were trimmed by 7 bases and 3 bases, with 15 bases remaining between them. The germline CDR1 and CDR2 sequences are LNHDA and SQIVND (reference sequence). CDR3 loop: CASIPYPGDTGELFF. The CDR3 bases are TGTGCCAGTATCCCTTACCCGGGGGACACCGGGGAGCTGTTTTTT. The full variable domain, in which reference TRBV19 and TRBJ2-2 provide the parts outside the CDR3, is DGGITQSPKYLFRKEGQNVTLSCEQNLNHDAMYWYRQDPGQGLRLIYYSQIVNDFQKGDIAEGYSVSREKKESFPLTVTSAQKNPTAFYLCASIPYPGDTGELFFGEGSRLTVL.

CDR3 sequence: CASSLQREPDTQYF. Written as DNA, the CDR3 is TGTGCCAGCAGCTTACAGCGGGAACCAGATACGCAGTATTTT. This chain connects TRBV7-2 to TRBJ2-3, with 7 positions matching TRBD2. This CDR3 comprises 14 residues. Trimming at V came to 2 bases and at J to 4 bases, leaving 3 bases not matched to a gene. The germline V gene has CDR1 SGHTA and CDR2 FQGNSA.

This clone has more than one count but fewer than ten. V usage is TRBV5-1 and J usage is TRBJ1-4; D ambiguous. The germline CDR1 and CDR2 sequences are SGHRS and YFSETQ. The V and J ends lost 5 bases and 7 bases respectively, with 15 bases between them. CDR3 size: 14 residues. Here the CDR3 DNA reads TGCGCCAGCAGATCCGGCGGTCAAGGTGAAAAACTGTTTTTT. Protein: CASRSGGQGEKLFF.

The V and J genes are TRBV25-1 and TRBJ1-4; TRBD1 aligns across 7 bases. Trimming cost V 4 bases and J 8 bases; bases outside gene matches: 7. Germline assignment: CDR1 MGHDK and CDR2 SYGVNS. The CDR3 is made up of 14 amino acids. The CDR3 region is CASSAQGGREKLFF. The CDR3 DNA reads TGTGCCAGCAGTGCCCAGGGGGGAAGGGAAAAACTGTTTTTT.

The chain combines TRBV18 with TRBJ2-1, with a possible D match to TRBD2 (6 bases). The germline V and J ends were trimmed by 6 bases and 8 bases, with 14 bases remaining between them. Germline values: CDR1 KGHSH, CDR2 LQKENI. CDR3 length equals 13 residues. CDR3 DNA: TGTGCCAGCTCGCCCACGGGGGTCCATGAGCAGTTCTTC. It codes for CASSPTGVHEQFF.

The CDR3 protein is CASKTGSEPYGYTF. DNA of the CDR3: TGTGCCAGCAAGACAGGCTCGGAGCCGTATGGCTACACCTTC. This chain joins TRBV5-5 and TRBJ1-2; D might be TRBD1 (6 bases). The CDR3 loop spans 14 amino acids. V shed 6 bases and J shed 5 bases, with 17 bases lying between them. From germline, CDR1 is SGHKS and CDR2 YYEKEE (reference sequence).